A selection of T cell receptor beta chains follows, all from one sample in a study of radiotherapy plus CTLA-4 blockade in lung cancer. TCRdb keeps only in-frame clones here, not all; method: immunoSEQ multiplex PCR. The sample gives about 88,000 clones, approximately 79% of which show up once; about 14% is in the top ten. Sequencing used peripheral blood, obtained from a patient treated with radiotherapy plus ipilimumab. The receptors come from a human donor with non-small cell lung cancer that progressed on radiotherapy plus ipilimumab. CDR3s include the opening cysteine and the closing phenylalanine or tryptophan.

TRBJ1-1,18,TRBV9,CASSVAWTGGPLNTEAFF
TRBJ1-1,12,TRBV28,CASSLRYTEAFF
TRBJ2-1,14,TRBV6-1,CASRSSGSYNEQFF
TRBJ2-1,16,TRBV7-8,CASSLARTSGGREQFF
TRBJ2-7,16,TRBV28,CASSTPAGAIGYEQYF
TRBJ1-3,15,TRBV9,CASSPTGASGNTIYF
TRBJ2-1,17,TRBV4-1,CASSQDLGQASVDEQFF
TRBJ1-1,16,TRBV6-5,CASSYTRGGGNTEAFF
TRBJ1-2,16,TRBV29-1,CSVEDLGGASNYGYTF
TRBJ2-1,17,TRBV5-1,CASSLGGSGSSYNEQFF
TRBJ1-2,16,TRBV19,CASSGRTGGVLSRYTF
TRBJ1-1,14,TRBV29-1,CSVVRDGGNTEAFF
TRBJ2-7,16,TRBV18,CASSPPTGLSSYEQYF
TRBJ2-1,17,TRBV27,CASSFTTSGGGYNEQFF
TRBJ1-2,14,TRBV28,CASSLGRDGYGYTF
TRBJ2-1,16,TRBV27,CASSLLALSSYNEQFF
TRBJ1-1,13,TRBV28,CASSLTDRTEAFF
TRBJ2-1,16,TRBV5-1,CASSLQGLAGSNEQFF
TRBJ2-1,16,TRBV9,CASSVEGSGTGDEQFF
TRBJ1-2,15,TRBV9,CASSEGTGPNYGYTF
TRBJ2-7,14,TRBV2,CASRTSVGSYEQYF
TRBJ2-1,13,TRBV27,CASSPIFGNEQFF
TRBJ1-6,14,TRBV30,CAWGPGQRNSPLHF
TRBJ2-1,11,TRBV6-5,CASSPGSEQFF
TRBJ1-5,13,TRBV4-2,CASSQDMGEAQHF
TRBJ2-5,16,TRBV15,CATSRESDRGWETQYF